The next 30 T cell receptor beta chains were all read from a single sample in a study of T-cell memory formation after mild COVID-19. Using its own MiXCR run on the 5' RACE reads, TCRdb lists one record per CDR3 protein. The table records fewer than 200,000 distinct CDR3 sequences, approximately 17% of them present only once. The sequenced material came from PBMCs or a T cell subset sorted from them (not recorded which). Receptors were obtained from a man between 18 and 29 years old who had mild COVID-19 (a few samples of this study predate the infection). Cell type and time point are not known.

The V and J genes are TRBV19 and TRBJ2-7; possibly TRBD1 for D (5 bases). The CDR3 has 11 residues. V was shortened by 10 bases and J by 2 bases, with 9 bases between the two germline ends. Germline V gene lookup returns CDR1 LNHDA and CDR2 SQIVND (reference sequence). The CDR3 region has the DNA TGTGCCACTAGACAGCCCTACGAGCAGTACGTC. Its protein product is CATRQPYEQYV.

The J gene is TRBJ1-6, the V gene TRBV6-5, with D uncertain. Trimming shortened V by 2 bases and J by 0 bases, and 5 bases separated the two germline ends. Looked up from germline, CDR1 is MNHEY and CDR2 is SVGAGI. This CDR3 spans 15 amino acids. The CDR3 is CASSYASSYNSPLHF. CDR3 DNA sequence: TGTGCCAGCAGTTACGCAAGCTCCTATAATTCACCCCTCCACTTT.

The V and J genes are TRBV20-1 and TRBJ1-3; D not resolved. CDR3 length: 14 amino acids. Germline CDR1 reads DFQATT; CDR2 reads SNEGSKA (reference sequence). V was cut by 1 base and J by 11 bases, with 18 bases left in between. CDR3: CSARATLVVGAIYF. The CDR3 coding sequence is TGCAGTGCTAGAGCGACCCTAGTAGTCGGGGCCATATATTTT.

This clonotype was counted only a few times. The rearrangement joins TRBV7-3 to TRBJ2-1; the match to TRBD2 covers 8 bases. The CDR3 is 15 amino acids. The germline V gene has CDR1 SGHTA and CDR2 FQGTGA. The V segment lost 4 bases and the J segment 7 bases; nucleotides outside the gene matches: 9. CDR3 sequence: CASSSPTSAVNEQFF. The CDR3, as DNA: TGTGCCAGCAGCTCACCGACTAGCGCGGTAAATGAGCAGTTCTTC.

V usage is TRBV29-1 and J usage is TRBJ2-1; D might be TRBD1 (6 bases). Germline V lookup: CDR1 SQVTM, CDR2 ANQGSEA. This CDR3 comprises 13 residues. V was clipped by 7 bases and J by 0 bases, with 10 bases between them. The CDR3 sequence: CSAGQISYNEQFF. The CDR3 bases are TGCAGCGCAGGACAGATCTCCTACAATGAGCAGTTCTTC.

This clonotype was observed many times. V gene TRBV7-2 combines with J gene TRBJ1-1; perhaps TRBD1 as D (6 bases). Germline CDR1 is SGHTA and CDR2 is FQGNSA. Trimming removed 5 bases at V and 2 bases at J, with 12 bases between. The CDR3 spans 14 residues. The CDR3 nucleotides are TGTGCCAGCAGCCGACAGGTTAGCAACACTGAAGCTTTCTTT. Its translation is CASSRQVSNTEAFF.

The J gene is TRBJ1-4, the V gene TRBV7-2, with 8 bases aligning to TRBD1. CDR3 length: 16 residues. The germline V gene has CDR1 SGHTA and CDR2 FQGNSA. Trimming took 0 bases from V and 7 from J; bases not matched to a gene: 7. For the CDR3, the DNA is TGTGCCAGCAGCTTAGCGGCGCAGGGGGCAGGTGAAAAACTGTTTTTT. Translation: CASSLAAQGAGEKLFF.

This chain uses TRBV5-1 with TRBJ2-3; no reliable D call. The CDR3 loop spans 14 amino acids. V was cut by 5 bases and J by 4 bases, with 14 bases left in between. CDR1 and CDR2 (germline): SGHRS, YFSETQ. The CDR3 protein is CASRGFWGSDTQYF. In DNA, the CDR3 is TGCGCCAGCAGGGGATTCTGGGGATCAGATACGCAGTATTTT.

This clonotype was seen ten or more times. The rearrangement links TRBV7-9 to TRBJ2-1; no reliable D call. CDR3 length: 12 amino acids. Trimming took off 5 bases at V and 10 bases at J, with 12 bases between the two ends. The germline CDR1 and CDR2 sequences are SEHNR and FQNEAQ (reference sequence). This CDR3 reads CASSLLGAEQFF. The DNA for the CDR3 is TGTGCCAGCAGCCTCCTAGGAGCCGAGCAGTTCTTC. Variable domain in full (rest from reference TRBV7-9 and TRBJ2-1): DTGVSQNPRHKITKRGQNVTFRCDPISEHNRLYWYRQTLGQGPEFLTYFQNEAQLEKSRLLSDRFSAERPKGSFSTLEIQRTEQGDSAMYLCASSLLGAEQFFGPGTRLTVL.

This clonotype showed up just a few times. The rearrangement links TRBV18 to TRBJ2-5, with unresolved D. V lost 3 bases and J 5 bases, leaving 7 bases between the germline ends. Germline V lookup: CDR1 KGHSH, CDR2 LQKENI. This CDR3 contains 12 residues. The CDR3 nucleotides read TGTGCCAGCTCACCTGACTTGGAGACCCAGTACTTC. Protein product: CASSPDLETQYF.

Details on this clonotype: At one boundary the junction diverges from the germline segment, which might be a read error. The chain couples TRBV29-1 to TRBJ1-2; TRBD1 matches 7 bases. This CDR3 is 13 amino acids long. Germline lookup yields CDR1 SQVTM and CDR2 ANQGSEA. The CDR3 DNA follows: TGCAGCGTGGAAGTACAGGGGCCCTATGGCTACACCTTC. Translating gives CSVEVQGPYGYTF.

The chain links TRBV7-2 to TRBJ2-7; D is possibly TRBD1 (5 bases). CDR3 length equals 14 residues. V was pared by 3 bases and J by 2 bases, with 11 bases between. Germline V gives CDR1 SGHTA, CDR2 FQGNSA. In DNA, the CDR3 is TGTGCCAGCAGCTTGGGTAGACAGACCTACGAGCAGTACTTC. It encodes CASSLGRQTYEQYF.

The chain employs TRBV10-3 and TRBJ2-5, with 11 bases fitting TRBD2. J gave up 5 bases and V 6 bases, and 14 bases lay outside the gene matches. Germline V gene sequence: CDR1 ENHRY, CDR2 SYGVKD. CDR3 size: 17 residues. The CDR3: CAISTSGGRAGGETQYF. The CDR3 region has the DNA TGTGCCATCAGCACTAGCGGGGGACGGGCCGGTGGGGAGACCCAGTACTTC.

This clonotype turned up a few times. An end of the junction does not agree with germline; a read error may underlie this. The genes are TRBV18 and TRBJ2-5; D call uncertain. Germline assignment: CDR1 KGHSH and CDR2 LQKENI. The length of the CDR3 is 14 residues. CDR3 DNA: TGTGCCAGCTCACCACCCTCCCACCAGGAGACCCAGTACTTC. Its translation is CASSPPSHQETQYF.

This clonotype showed up just a few times. V and J are TRBV28 and TRBJ2-3; TRBD2 matches at 9 bases. Losses at the gene ends were 1 base for V and 9 bases for J; bases not matched to a gene: 11. CDR3 length equals 16 residues. Germline-derived CDR1 and CDR2 are MDHEN and SYDVKM. Here the CDR3 reads CASSLSSSGVVDTQYF. The CDR3 DNA reads as TGTGCCAGCAGTTTATCGTCTAGCGGGGTTGTAGACACGCAGTATTTT.

This clonotype was found a few times. V usage is TRBV7-2 and J usage is TRBJ1-2; 9 nucleotides match TRBD1. The V gene's germline CDR1 is SGHTA and CDR2 FQGNSA. The CDR3 consists of 14 residues. The J segment lost 8 bases and the V segment lost 1 base, leaving 5 bases of the junction unmatched. The CDR3: CASSLGGTGIGYTF. CDR3 in DNA: TGTGCCAGCAGCTTAGGAGGGACAGGGATCGGCTACACCTTC. The whole variable domain, filled in from reference TRBV7-2 and TRBJ1-2, reads GAGVSQSPSNKVTEKGKDVELRCDPISGHTALYWYRQSLGQGLEFLIYFQGNSAPDKSGLPSDRFSAERTGGSVSTLTIQRTQQEDSAVYLCASSLGGTGIGYTFGSGTRLTVV.

The chain carries TRBV28 and TRBJ2-4; 8 positions match TRBD1. The J segment lost 7 bases and the V segment lost 3 bases, leaving 11 bases of the junction unmatched. This CDR3 has 16 residues. In germline, CDR1 is MDHEN, CDR2 SYDVKM. CDR3: CASSFSSQGARNIQYF. The CDR3 nucleotides read TGTGCCAGCAGTTTCTCCTCTCAGGGGGCAAGGAACATTCAGTACTTC.

This clonotype was seen more than once but under ten times. This chain connects TRBV10-3 to TRBJ2-3; 8 bases fit TRBD2. Per germline, CDR1 ENHRY and CDR2 SYGVKD. The V segment lost 10 bases and the J segment 2 bases; nucleotides outside the gene matches: 5. The CDR3 totals 13 residues. CDR3 in DNA: TGTGCCAGCATGACTAGCGACACAGATACGCAGTATTTT. It specifies CASMTSDTDTQYF.

The CDR3 region has the DNA TGTGCCAGCAGCAGGGGTAATGGCGGTGAGCAGTTCTTC. It encodes CASSRGNGGEQFF. The rearrangement uses TRBV6-6 and TRBJ2-1; the D gene is possibly TRBD1 (6 bases). The CDR3 consists of 13 residues. The germline V and J ends were trimmed by 6 bases and 9 bases, with 15 bases remaining between them. Germline V lookup: CDR1 MNHNY, CDR2 SVGAGI (reference sequence).

Comments on this clonotype: It is unclear where the CDR3 begins or ends on the DNA, so no DNA is shown, and the CDR3 is as TCRdb lists it. The CDR3 sequence is CASSRTGGFVENCFF. V usage is TRBV18 and J usage is TRBJ1-4; the table assigns TRBD1, which was not confirmed against the DNA. Termini included, the CDR3 measures 15 amino acids. Looked up from germline, CDR1 is KGHSH and CDR2 is LQKENI.

This clonotype was seen more than once but under ten times. The gene calls are TRBV20-1 and TRBJ2-3; possible D gene TRBD2, 6 bases. The V gene lost 5 bases and the J gene lost 4 bases, with 7 bases spanning the gap. The V gene's germline CDR1 is DFQATT and CDR2 SNEGSKA (reference sequence). This CDR3 comprises 11 residues. The CDR3 DNA reads TGCAGTGCTGGAGGGGCAGATACGCAGTATTTT. Its protein product is CSAGGADTQYF.

V is TRBV7-6 and J is TRBJ2-7; perhaps TRBD2 as D (6 bases). The CDR3 length is 12 residues. Germline CDR1 reads SGHVS; CDR2 reads FNYEAQ. Trimming removed 5 bases from V and 9 bases from J, with 14 bases in between. DNA for the CDR3: TGTGCCAGCAGCGCCTCAACTAGCCGGCAGTACTTC. Encoded protein: CASSASTSRQYF.

A remark on this clonotype: At one of its ends the junction is not consistent with the germline gene, which may arise from a read error. The chain carries TRBV9 and TRBJ1-6, with a weak D call TRBD1 (5 bases). In germline, CDR1 is SGDLS, CDR2 YYNGEE. This CDR3 is built from 14 residues. This CDR3 reads CASSVKGHNSPLHF. Written as DNA, the CDR3 is TGTGCCAGCAGCGTTAAAGGACATAACTCACCCCTCCACTTT.

The chain combines TRBV2 with TRBJ2-4; D gene unclear. V was cut by 2 bases and J by 7 bases, with 0 bases left in between. The CDR3 length is 10 residues. Looked up from germline, CDR1 is SNHLY and CDR2 is FYNNEI. CDR3 region: CASSENIQYF. The CDR3 region has the DNA TGTGCCAGCAGTGAAAACATTCAGTACTTC.

A few counts support this clonotype. The CDR3 nucleotides are TGTGCCAGCAGCTTGGGGAGCGGACAGTCGAACGTC. This translates into CASSLGSGQSNV. This sequence joins TRBV5-4 and TRBJ2-7; D might be TRBD1 (6 bases). The CDR3 runs 12 residues. Germline CDR1 is SGHNT and CDR2 is YYREEE (reference sequence).

The rearrangement joins TRBV11-2 to TRBJ2-7; D might be TRBD2 (6 bases). CDR1 SGHAT and CDR2 FQNNGV come from the germline V gene. V was clipped by 7 bases and J by 7 bases, with 20 bases between them. The CDR3 is 14 amino acids. The CDR3 sequence: CASNPWGTVVEQYV. The CDR3 DNA reads TGTGCCAGCAACCCTTGGGGGACTGTGGTAGAGCAGTACGTC.

This clonotype turned up a few times. V and J are TRBV5-1 and TRBJ2-1; 12 positions agree with TRBD2. In germline, CDR1 is SGHRS, CDR2 YFSETQ. The length of the CDR3 is 16 residues. The V segment lost 0 bases and the J segment 5 bases; nucleotides outside the gene matches: 3. The chain's CDR3 is CASSLAPSGGDNEQFF. Here the CDR3 DNA reads TGCGCCAGCAGCTTGGCCCCTAGCGGGGGGGACAATGAGCAGTTCTTC. The full variable domain, in which reference TRBV5-1 and TRBJ2-1 provide the parts outside the CDR3, is KAGVTQTPRYLIKTRGQQVTLSCSPISGHRSVSWYQQTPGQGLQFLFEYFSETQRNKGNFPGRFSGRQFSNSRSEMNVSTLELGDSALYLCASSLAPSGGDNEQFFGPGTRLTVL.

The gene calls are TRBV12-3 or TRBV12-4 and TRBJ2-7, with 8 positions matching TRBD1. CDR3 length: 15 residues. V lost 4 bases and J lost 3; bases outside the gene matches: 8. In DNA, the CDR3 is TGTGCCAGCAGTTCGCGACAGGGGAAACGCTACGAGCAGTACTTC. Its protein product is CASSSRQGKRYEQYF.

The chain has TRBV7-2 and TRBJ2-7, with D hard to call. V lost 6 bases to trimming and J lost 1 base, with 10 bases between them. Germline V gene data show CDR1 as SGHTA and CDR2 as FQGNSA. There are 13 residues in the CDR3. The CDR3 spells CASSYELSYEQYF. Written as DNA, the CDR3 is TGTGCCAGCAGTTACGAATTATCCTACGAGCAGTACTTC.

A few counts support this clonotype. The chain combines TRBV24-1 with TRBJ2-2; no definite D call. V was cut by 2 bases and J by 5 bases, with 5 bases left in between. The CDR3 spans 13 residues. Looked up from germline, CDR1 is KGHDR and CDR2 is SFDVKD. CDR3 DNA: TGTGCCACCAGTGATTCGGTTACCGGGGAGCTGTTTTTT. Translating it yields CATSDSVTGELFF.